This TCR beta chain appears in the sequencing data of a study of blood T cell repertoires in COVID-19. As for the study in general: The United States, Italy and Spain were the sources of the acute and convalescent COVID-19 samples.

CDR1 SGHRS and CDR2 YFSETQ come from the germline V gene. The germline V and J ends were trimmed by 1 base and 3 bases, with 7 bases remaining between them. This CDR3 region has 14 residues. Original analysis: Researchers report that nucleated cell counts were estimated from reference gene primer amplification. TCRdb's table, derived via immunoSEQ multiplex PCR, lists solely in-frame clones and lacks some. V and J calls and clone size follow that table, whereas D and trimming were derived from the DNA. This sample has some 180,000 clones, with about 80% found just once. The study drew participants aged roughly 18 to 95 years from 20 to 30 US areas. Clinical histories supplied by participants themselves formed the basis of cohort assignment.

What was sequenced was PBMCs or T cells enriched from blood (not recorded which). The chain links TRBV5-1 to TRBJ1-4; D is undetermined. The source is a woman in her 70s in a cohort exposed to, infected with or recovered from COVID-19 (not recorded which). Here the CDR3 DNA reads TGCGCCAGCAGCTTGCGGTCGGCTAATGAAAAACTGTTTTTT. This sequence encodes CASSLRSANEKLFF.